This T cell receptor beta chain is from a study of T-cell memory formation after mild COVID-19. Study background: Largely donor-specific TCR clusters were found. Study results and caveats: The study detected some responding clones in pre-infection memory, suggesting cross-reactive memory joined.

Via MiXCR, TCRdb re-called the 5' RACE reads, giving one row per CDR3 protein. The data hold about 350,000 distinct CDR3 sequences, with roughly an eighth observed a single time. Germline values: CDR1 SGHRS, CDR2 YFSETQ. CDR3 length equals 15 residues. With 4 bases clipped from V and 0 bases from J, the junction kept 7 bases outside the gene matches. In the case of this clonotype: Antigen unknown.

The sequence was obtained from a man aged 18 to 29 who had mild COVID-19 (a few samples of this study predate the infection). Cell type and time point are not known. The V and J genes are TRBV5-1 and TRBJ2-7; 7 positions agree with TRBD2. The sequenced material came from PBMCs or a T cell subset sorted from them (not recorded which). DNA for the CDR3: TGCGCCAGCAGCCCCGGACTAGGTACCTCCTACGAGCAGTACTTC. Protein product: CASSPGLGTSYEQYF.